At least ten counts were recorded for the clone carrying this TCR beta chain. This entry is derived from a study of T cells in Graves' hyperthyroidism and ophthalmopathy. Amplified regions were TCR beta CDR3 sequences from RNA transcripts. With the HTBI primer set, the TCR CDR3 went through a first round of RT-PCR. MiXCR was run by TCRdb on the multiplex PCR reads, yielding one entry per CDR3 protein. The sample has about 400,000 distinct CDR3 sequences, roughly 13% seen once. Patients with ophthalmopathy all had a Clinical Activity Score of at least 3, a NOSPECS grade of at least 4 and duration under 3 months. Uncontrolled infection, other autoimmune disease, pregnancy and lactation each barred patients from inclusion. Together with thyroid ultrasound, orbital computed tomography, serum thyroxine and TRAb, clinical symptoms were used for diagnoses. Fresh peripheral blood, 7.5 to 10 ml of it, supplied the PBMCs.

Germline CDR1 reads LGHDT; CDR2 reads YNNKEL (reference sequence). This CDR3 is built from 16 residues. The ends were cut back, 3 bases at V and 2 bases at J, with 16 bases in the middle. The clonotype originates from a man between 45 and 60 years old with Graves' ophthalmopathy. Sequences were obtained from blood. The chain carries TRBV3-1 and TRBJ1-1, with D possibly being TRBD1 (5 bases). The CDR3 DNA follows: TGTGCCAGCAGCCAGGGATCCGGGGGAGGCAACACTGAAGCTTTCTTT. This gives the protein CASSQGSGGGNTEAFF. Combining the CDR3 with reference TRBV3-1 and TRBJ1-1 gives the whole variable domain DTAVSQTPKYLVTQMGNDKSIKCEQNLGHDTMYWYKQDSKKFLKIMFSYNNKELIINETVPNRFSPKSPDKAHLNLHINSLELGDSAVYFCASSQGSGGGNTEAFFGQGTRLTVV.